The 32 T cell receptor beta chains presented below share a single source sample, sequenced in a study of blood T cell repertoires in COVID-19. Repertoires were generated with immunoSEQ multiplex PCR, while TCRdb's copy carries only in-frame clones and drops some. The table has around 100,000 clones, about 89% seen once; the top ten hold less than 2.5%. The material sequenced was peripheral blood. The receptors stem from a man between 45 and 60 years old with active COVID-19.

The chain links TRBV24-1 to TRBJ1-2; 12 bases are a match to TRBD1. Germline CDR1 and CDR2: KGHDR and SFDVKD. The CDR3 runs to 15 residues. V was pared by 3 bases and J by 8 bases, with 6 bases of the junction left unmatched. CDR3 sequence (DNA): TGTGCCACCAGTGATGGTATTGGGACAGGGGGCGGCTACACCTTC. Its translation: CATSDGIGTGGGYTF.

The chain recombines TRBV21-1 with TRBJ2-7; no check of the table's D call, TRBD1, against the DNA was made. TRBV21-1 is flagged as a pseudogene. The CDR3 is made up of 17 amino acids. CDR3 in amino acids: CASSNDRDRGQEREQYV. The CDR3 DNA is TGTGCCAGCAGCAACGACCGGGACAGGGGGCAGGAGCGCGAGCAGTACGTC.

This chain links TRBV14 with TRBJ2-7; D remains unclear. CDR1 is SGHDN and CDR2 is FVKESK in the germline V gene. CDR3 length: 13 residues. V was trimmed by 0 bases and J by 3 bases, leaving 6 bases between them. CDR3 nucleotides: TGTGCCAGCAGCCAAGATCCAGACTACGAGCAGTACTTC. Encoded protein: CASSQDPDYEQYF.

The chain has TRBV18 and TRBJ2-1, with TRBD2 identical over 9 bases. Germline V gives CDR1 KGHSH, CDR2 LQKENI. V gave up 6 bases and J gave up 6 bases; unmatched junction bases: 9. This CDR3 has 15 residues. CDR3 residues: CASSVVREGRNEQFF. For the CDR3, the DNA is TGTGCCAGCTCGGTTGTGCGGGAGGGCCGCAATGAGCAGTTCTTC.

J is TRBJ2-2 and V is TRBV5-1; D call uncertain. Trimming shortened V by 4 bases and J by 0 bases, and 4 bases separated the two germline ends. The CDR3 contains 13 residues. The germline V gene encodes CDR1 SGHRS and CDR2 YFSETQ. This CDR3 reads CASSIANTGELFF. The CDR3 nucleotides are TGCGCCAGCAGCATCGCGAACACCGGGGAGCTGTTTTTT.

The chain's CDR3 is CASSQTLLAGRAYEQYF. CDR3 in DNA: TGCGCCAGCAGCCAAACCTTACTAGCGGGGAGGGCCTACGAGCAGTACTTC. The chain carries TRBV4-1 and TRBJ2-7; TRBD2 aligns across 10 bases. Germline-derived CDR1 and CDR2 are MGHRA and YSYEKL. The CDR3 contains 17 residues. The J segment lost 2 bases and the V segment lost 2 bases, leaving 9 bases of the junction unmatched.

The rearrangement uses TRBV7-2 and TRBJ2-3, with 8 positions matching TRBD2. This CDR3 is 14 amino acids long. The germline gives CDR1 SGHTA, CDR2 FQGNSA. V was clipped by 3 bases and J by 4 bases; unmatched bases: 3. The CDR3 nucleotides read TGTGCCAGCAGCTTGGGGACTAGTTCAGATACGCAGTATTTT. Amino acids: CASSLGTSSDTQYF.

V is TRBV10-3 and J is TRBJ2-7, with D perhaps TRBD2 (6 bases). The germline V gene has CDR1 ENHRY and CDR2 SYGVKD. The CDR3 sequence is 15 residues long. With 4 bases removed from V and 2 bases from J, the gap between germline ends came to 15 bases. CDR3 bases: TGTGCCATCAGTGTCGTAACGGGGGTGGCCTACGAGCAGTACTTC. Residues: CAISVVTGVAYEQYF.

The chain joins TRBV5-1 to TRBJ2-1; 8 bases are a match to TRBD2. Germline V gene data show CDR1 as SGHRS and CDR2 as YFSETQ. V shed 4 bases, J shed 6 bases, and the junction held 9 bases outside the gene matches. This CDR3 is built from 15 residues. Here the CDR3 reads CASSPGLVPANEQFF. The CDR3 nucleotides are TGCGCCAGCAGCCCGGGACTAGTTCCTGCCAATGAGCAGTTCTTC.

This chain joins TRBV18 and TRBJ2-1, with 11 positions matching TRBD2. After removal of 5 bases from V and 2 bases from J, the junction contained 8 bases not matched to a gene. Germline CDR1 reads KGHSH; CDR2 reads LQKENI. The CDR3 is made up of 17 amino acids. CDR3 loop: CASSEGTSGGPYNEQFF. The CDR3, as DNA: TGTGCCAGCTCAGAAGGAACTAGCGGGGGCCCCTACAATGAGCAGTTCTTC.

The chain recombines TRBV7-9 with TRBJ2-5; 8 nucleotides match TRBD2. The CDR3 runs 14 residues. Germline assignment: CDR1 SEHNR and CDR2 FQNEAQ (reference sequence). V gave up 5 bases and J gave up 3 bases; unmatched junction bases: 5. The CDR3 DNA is TGTGCCAGCAGCCCCCGGGGGGGGGAAGAGACCCAGTACTTC. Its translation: CASSPRGGEETQYF.

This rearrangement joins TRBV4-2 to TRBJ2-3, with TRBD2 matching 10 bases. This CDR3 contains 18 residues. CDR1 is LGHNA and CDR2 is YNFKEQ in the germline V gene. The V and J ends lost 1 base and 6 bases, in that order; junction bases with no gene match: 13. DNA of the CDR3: TGTGCCAGCAGCCAAGGGCCTAGAAGCGGGGGGGGTGGCGATACGCAGTATTTT. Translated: CASSQGPRSGGGGDTQYF.

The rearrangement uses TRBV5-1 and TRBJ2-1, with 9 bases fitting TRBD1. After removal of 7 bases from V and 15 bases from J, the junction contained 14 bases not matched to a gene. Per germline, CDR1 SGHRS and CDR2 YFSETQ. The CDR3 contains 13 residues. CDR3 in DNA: TGCGCCAGCTATACTGGAGGGACAGGGACCCTGTTCTTC. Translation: CASYTGGTGTLFF.

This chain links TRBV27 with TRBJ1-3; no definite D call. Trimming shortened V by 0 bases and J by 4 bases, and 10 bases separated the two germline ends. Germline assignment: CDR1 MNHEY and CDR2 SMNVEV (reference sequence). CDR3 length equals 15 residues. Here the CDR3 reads CASSLSGVSGNTIYF. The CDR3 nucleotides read TGTGCCAGCAGTTTATCCGGGGTCTCCGGAAACACCATATATTTT.

This CDR3 reads CASSSVAGAYNEQFF. DNA of the CDR3: TGCGCCAGCAGCTCCGTAGCGGGGGCCTACAATGAGCAGTTCTTC. The V gene is TRBV5-1, the J gene TRBJ2-1; TRBD2 agrees at 9 bases. There are 15 residues in the CDR3. Germline CDR1 and CDR2: SGHRS and YFSETQ. V was pared by 3 bases and J by 2 bases, with 3 bases of the junction left unmatched.

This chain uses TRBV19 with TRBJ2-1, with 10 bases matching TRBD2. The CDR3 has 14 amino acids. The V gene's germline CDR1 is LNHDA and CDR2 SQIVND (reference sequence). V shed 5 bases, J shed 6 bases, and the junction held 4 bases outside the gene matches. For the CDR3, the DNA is TGTGCCAGTAGTCTCTGGACTAGCGGCAATGAGCAGTTCTTC. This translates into CASSLWTSGNEQFF.

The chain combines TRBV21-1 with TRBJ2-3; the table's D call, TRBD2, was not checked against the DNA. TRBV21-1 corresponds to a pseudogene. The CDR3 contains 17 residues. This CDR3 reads CASSKWGGPLLPDTQYF. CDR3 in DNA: TGTGCCAGCAGCAAATGGGGGGGGCCACTTCTCCCAGATACGCAGTATTTT.

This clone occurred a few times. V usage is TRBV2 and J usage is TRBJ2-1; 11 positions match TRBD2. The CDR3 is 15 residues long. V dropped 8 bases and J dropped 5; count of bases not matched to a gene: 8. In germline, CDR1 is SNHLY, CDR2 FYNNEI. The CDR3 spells CASRSLAGGHNEQFF. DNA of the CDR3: TGTGCCAGCCGATCTCTAGCGGGAGGACACAATGAGCAGTTCTTC.

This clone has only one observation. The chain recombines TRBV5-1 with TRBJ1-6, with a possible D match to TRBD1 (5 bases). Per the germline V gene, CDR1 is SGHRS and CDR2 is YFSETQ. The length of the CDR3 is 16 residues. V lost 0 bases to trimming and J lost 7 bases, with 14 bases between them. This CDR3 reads CASSLAPDKRNSPLHF. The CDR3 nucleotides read TGCGCCAGCAGCTTGGCCCCGGACAAAAGAAATTCACCCCTCCACTTT.

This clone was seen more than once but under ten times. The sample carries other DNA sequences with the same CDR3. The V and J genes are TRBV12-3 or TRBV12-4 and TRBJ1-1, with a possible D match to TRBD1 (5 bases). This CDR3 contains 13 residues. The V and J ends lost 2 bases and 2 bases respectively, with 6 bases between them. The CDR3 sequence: CASSLTGNTEAFF. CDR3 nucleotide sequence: TGTGCCAGCAGTTTAACAGGAAACACTGAAGCTTTCTTT.

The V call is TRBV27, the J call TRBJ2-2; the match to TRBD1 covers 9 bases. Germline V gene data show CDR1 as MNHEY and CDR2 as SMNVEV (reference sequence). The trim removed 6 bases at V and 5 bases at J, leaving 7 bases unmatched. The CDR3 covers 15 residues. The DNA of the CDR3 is TGTGCCAGCAGAGGGACAGGGACGGGGACCGGGGAGCTGTTTTTT. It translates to CASRGTGTGTGELFF.

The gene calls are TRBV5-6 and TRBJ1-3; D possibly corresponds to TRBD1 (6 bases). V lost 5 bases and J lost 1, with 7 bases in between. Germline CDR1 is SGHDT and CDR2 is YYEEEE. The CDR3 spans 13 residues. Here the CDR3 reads CASRGGSGNTIYF. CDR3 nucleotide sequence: TGTGCCAGCAGAGGGGGTTCTGGAAACACCATATATTTT.

CDR3 in DNA: TGTGCCAGCAGTGAATTCATTCGCCCTCAGACAGGTTTCGGGGAGCTGTTTTTT. Translating gives CASSEFIRPQTGFGELFF. The J gene is TRBJ2-2, the V gene TRBV6-1; TRBD1 is a possible D gene (6 bases). Germline V lookup: CDR1 MNHNS, CDR2 SASEGT. Trimming cost V 2 bases and J 7 bases, with 23 bases left between them. This CDR3 comprises 18 residues.

In DNA, the CDR3 is TGTGCCAGCAGCTTTGGAGGGAGTGGGCAACAGCCCCAGCATTTT. This translates into CASSFGGSGQQPQHF. The gene calls are TRBV5-4 and TRBJ1-5; D is ambiguous. The germline V gene has CDR1 SGHNT and CDR2 YYREEE (reference sequence). Between the trimmed V and J ends, which lost 2 bases and 7 bases, there was a span of 16 bases. This CDR3 has 15 residues.

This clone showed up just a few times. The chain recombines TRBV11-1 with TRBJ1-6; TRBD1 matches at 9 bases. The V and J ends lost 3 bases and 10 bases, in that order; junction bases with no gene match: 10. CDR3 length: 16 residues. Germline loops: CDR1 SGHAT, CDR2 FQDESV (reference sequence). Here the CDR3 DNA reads TGTGCCAGCAGCTTCGCTTCCGGGACAGGGTTGTCACCCCTCCACTTT. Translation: CASSFASGTGLSPLHF.

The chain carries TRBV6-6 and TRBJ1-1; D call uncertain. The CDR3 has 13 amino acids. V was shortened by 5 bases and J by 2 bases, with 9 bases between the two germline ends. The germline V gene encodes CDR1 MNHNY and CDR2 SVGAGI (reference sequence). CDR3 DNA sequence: TGTGCCAGCAGTCTCAGATCAAACACTGAAGCTTTCTTT. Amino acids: CASSLRSNTEAFF.

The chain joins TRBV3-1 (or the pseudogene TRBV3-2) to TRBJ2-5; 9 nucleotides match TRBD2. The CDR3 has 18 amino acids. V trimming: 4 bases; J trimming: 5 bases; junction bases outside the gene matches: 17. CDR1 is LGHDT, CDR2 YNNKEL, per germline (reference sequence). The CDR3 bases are TGTGCCAGCAGCCGATACCCTCGCGCGGGGGGGGGCCGGGAGACCCAGTACTTC. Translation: CASSRYPRAGGGRETQYF.

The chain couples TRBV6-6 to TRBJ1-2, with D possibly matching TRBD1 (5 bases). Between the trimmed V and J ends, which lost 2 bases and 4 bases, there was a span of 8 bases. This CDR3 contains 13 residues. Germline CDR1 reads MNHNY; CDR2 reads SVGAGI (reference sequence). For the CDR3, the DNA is TGTGCCAGCAGTTACGACAGCACCTATGGCTACACCTTC. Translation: CASSYDSTYGYTF.

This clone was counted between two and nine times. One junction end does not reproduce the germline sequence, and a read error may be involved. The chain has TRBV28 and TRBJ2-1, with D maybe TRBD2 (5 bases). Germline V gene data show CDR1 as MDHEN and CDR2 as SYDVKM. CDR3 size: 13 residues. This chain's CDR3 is CASSALTIGENLF. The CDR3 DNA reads TGTGCCAGCAGTGCCTTAACTATCGGGGAAAATCTCTTC.

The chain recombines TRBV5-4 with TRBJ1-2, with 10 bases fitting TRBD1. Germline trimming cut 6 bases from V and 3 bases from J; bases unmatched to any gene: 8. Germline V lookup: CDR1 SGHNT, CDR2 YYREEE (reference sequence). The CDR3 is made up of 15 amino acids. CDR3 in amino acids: CASKTGGGIDYGYTF. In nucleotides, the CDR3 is TGTGCCAGCAAGACAGGGGGCGGGATAGACTATGGCTACACCTTC. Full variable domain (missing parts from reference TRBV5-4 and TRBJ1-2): ETGVTQSPTHLIKTRGQQVTLRCSSQSGHNTVSWYQQALGQGPQFIFQYYREEENGRGNFPPRFSGLQFPNYSSELNVNALELDDSALYLCASKTGGGIDYGYTFGSGTRLTVV.

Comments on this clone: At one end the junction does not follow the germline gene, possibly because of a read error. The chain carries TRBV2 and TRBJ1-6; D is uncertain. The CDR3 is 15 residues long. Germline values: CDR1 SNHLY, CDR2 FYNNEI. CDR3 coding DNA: TGTGCCAGCAGTCCCCAGATTTCCTCTAATTCACCCCTCCACTTT. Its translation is CASSPQISSNSPLHF.

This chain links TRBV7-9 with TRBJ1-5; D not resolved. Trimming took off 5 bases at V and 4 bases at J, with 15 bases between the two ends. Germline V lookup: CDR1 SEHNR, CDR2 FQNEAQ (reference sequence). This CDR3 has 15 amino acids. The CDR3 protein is CASSLGEGLNQPQHF. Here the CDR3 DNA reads TGTGCCAGCAGCCTCGGGGAGGGCCTAAATCAGCCCCAGCATTTT. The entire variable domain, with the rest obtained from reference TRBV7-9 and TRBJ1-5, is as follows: DTGVSQNPRHKITKRGQNVTFRCDPISEHNRLYWYRQTLGQGPEFLTYFQNEAQLEKSRLLSDRFSAERPKGSFSTLEIQRTEQGDSAMYLCASSLGEGLNQPQHFGDGTRLSIL.